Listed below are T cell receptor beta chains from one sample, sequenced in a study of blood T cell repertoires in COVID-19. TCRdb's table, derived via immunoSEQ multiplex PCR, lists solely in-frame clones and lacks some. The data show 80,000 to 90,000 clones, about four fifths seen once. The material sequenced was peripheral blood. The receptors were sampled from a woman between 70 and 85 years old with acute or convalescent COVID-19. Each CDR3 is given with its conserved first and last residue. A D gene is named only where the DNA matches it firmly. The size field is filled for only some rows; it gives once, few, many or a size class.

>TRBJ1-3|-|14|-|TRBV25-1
CASSQGGVGSTIYF
TGTGCCAGCAGCCAGGGAGGCGTTGGAAGCACCATATATTTT
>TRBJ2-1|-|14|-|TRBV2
CASRPASPLNEQFF
TGTGCCAGCAGACCGGCTAGCCCTCTAAATGAGCAGTTCTTC
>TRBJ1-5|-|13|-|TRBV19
CASSLGSAQPQHF
TGTGCCAGTAGTCTAGGGAGTGCTCAGCCCCAGCATTTT
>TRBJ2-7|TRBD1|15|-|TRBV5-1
CASSLRTGDPYEQYF
TGCGCCAGCAGCTTGAGGACAGGCGACCCCTACGAGCAGTACTTC
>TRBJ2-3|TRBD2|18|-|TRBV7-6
CASSLVGLAGGPTDTQYF
TGTGCCAGCAGCTTAGTGGGGCTAGCGGGGGGGCCTACGGATACGCAGTATTTT
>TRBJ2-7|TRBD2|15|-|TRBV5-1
CASSSAASGAYEQYF
TGCGCCAGCAGCTCGGCGGCTAGCGGGGCCTACGAGCAGTACTTC
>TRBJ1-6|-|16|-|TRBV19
CASSIDTAGLGSPLHF
TGTGCCAGTAGTATAGACACTGCGGGGTTGGGTTCACCCCTCCACTTT
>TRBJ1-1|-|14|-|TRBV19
CASSILSGNTEAFF
TGTGCCAGTAGTATACTTTCGGGAAACACTGAAGCTTTCTTT
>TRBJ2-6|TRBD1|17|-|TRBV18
CASSGTGGLSGANVLTF
TGTGCCAGCTCGGGGACAGGGGGCCTTTCTGGGGCCAACGTCCTGACTTTC
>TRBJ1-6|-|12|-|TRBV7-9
CATQATRAPLHF
TGTGCCACCCAGGCTACCCGCGCACCCCTCCACTTT
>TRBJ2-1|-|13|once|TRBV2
CASSAGLGNEQFF
TGTGCCAGCAGTGCAGGGCTGGGGAATGAGCAGTTCTTC
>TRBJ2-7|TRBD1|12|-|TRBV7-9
CASSQDRSEQYF
TGTGCCAGCAGCCAGGACAGGAGTGAGCAGTACTTC
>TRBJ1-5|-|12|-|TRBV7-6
CASSLVGEPQHF
TGTGCCAGCAGCTTAGTCGGGGAGCCCCAGCATTTT
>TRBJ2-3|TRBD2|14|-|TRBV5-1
CASSERGGTDTQYF
TGCGCCAGCAGCGAGCGGGGGGGCACAGATACGCAGTATTTT
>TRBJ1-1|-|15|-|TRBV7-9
CASSLAGNMNTEAFF
TGTGCCAGCAGCTTAGCCGGGAATATGAACACTGAAGCTTTCTTT
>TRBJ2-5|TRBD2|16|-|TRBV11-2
CASREPRGAVGETQYF
TGTGCCAGCAGAGAGCCGCGGGGGGCGGTAGGAGAGACCCAGTACTTC
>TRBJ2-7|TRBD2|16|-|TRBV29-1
CSATLLAGGPRYEQYF
TGCAGCGCCACCCTCCTAGCGGGGGGGCCGAGGTACGAGCAGTACTTC
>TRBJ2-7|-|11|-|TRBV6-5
CASSDSYEQYF
TGTGCCAGCTCCGACAGCTACGAGCAGTACTTC
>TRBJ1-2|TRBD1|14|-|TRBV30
CAWRQGGESYGYTF
TGTGCCTGGAGGCAGGGGGGCGAATCCTATGGCTACACCTTC